The 22 T cell receptor beta chains in this list originate from one sample, sequenced in a study of T-cell reconstitution after alpha-beta-depleted transplantation in children. Unique molecular identifiers were incorporated during preparation of the TCRbeta library. TCRdb analysed the PCR reads with MiXCR anew, one entry per CDR3 protein. The sample lists about 180,000 distinct CDR3 sequences; 11% were seen once. The specimen was PBMCs, collected before TCRalphabeta/CD19-depleted stem cell transplant. Receptors were obtained from a boy aged 2 to 10 with acute myeloid leukemia, due to receive a stem cell transplant.

The chain links TRBV7-8 to TRBJ1-1, with D hard to call. This CDR3 contains 14 residues. Germline assignment: CDR1 SGHVS and CDR2 FQNEAQ. The V and J ends lost 2 bases and 0 bases respectively, with 7 bases between them. The CDR3 loop reads CASSLTPMNTEAFF. Written as DNA, the CDR3 is TGTGCCAGCAGCTTAACCCCAATGAACACTGAAGCTTTCTTT.

This clonotype was recorded many times. This chain joins TRBV3-1 and TRBJ1-5, with no clear D. Germline V lookup: CDR1 LGHDT, CDR2 YNNKEL (reference sequence). Trimming removed 0 bases from V and 8 bases from J, with 11 bases in between. The CDR3 has 14 amino acids. The CDR3 protein is CASSQDRGIEPQHF. The CDR3 DNA reads as TGTGCCAGCAGCCAAGATCGAGGGATTGAGCCCCAGCATTTT.

This clonotype was counted only a few times. The V call is TRBV12-3 or TRBV12-4, the J call TRBJ2-5, with D possibly called TRBD1 or TRBD2 (5 bases each). This CDR3 contains 16 residues. Trimming shortened V by 7 bases and J by 7 bases, and 25 bases separated the two germline ends. The CDR3 spells CASTLETAVGMGTQYF. The CDR3 bases are TGTGCCAGCACCCTCGAGACAGCGGTCGGGATGGGGACCCAGTACTTC.

Concerning this clonotype itself: Given a much more abundant clone one base away, this may be a read error. The CDR3: CASSFGPGYSEAFF. In DNA form, the CDR3 reads TGTGCCAGCAGCTTTGGGCCCGGATACTCTGAAGCTTTCTTT. The chain combines TRBV11-1 with TRBJ1-1, with unresolved D. This CDR3 contains 14 residues. The germline V gene has CDR1 SGHAT and CDR2 FQDESV (reference sequence). Trimming shortened V by 3 bases and J by 6 bases, and 14 bases separated the two germline ends.

At least ten counts were recorded for this clonotype. The chain has TRBV14 and TRBJ1-1; the match to TRBD1 covers 9 bases. The V gene's germline CDR1 is SGHDN and CDR2 FVKESK. The CDR3 is 15 amino acids. The V gene end was trimmed by 3 bases and the J gene end by 4 bases; junction bases not matched to a gene: 6. CDR3 sequence (DNA): TGTGCCAGCAGCCATCCCGACAGGGGGGCCACTGAAGCTTTCTTT. Its translation is CASSHPDRGATEAFF. The full variable domain, with the rest looked up from reference TRBV14 and TRBJ1-1, is EAGVTQFPSHSVIEKGQTVTLRCDPISGHDNLYWYRRVMGKEIKFLLHFVKESKQDESGMPNNRFLAERTGGTYSTLKVQPAELEDSGVYFCASSHPDRGATEAFFGQGTRLTVV.

This clonotype was seen many times. The genes are TRBV29-1 and TRBJ1-5; D is unresolved. Germline V gene sequence: CDR1 SQVTM, CDR2 ANQGSEA. With 4 bases removed from V and 2 bases from J, the gap between germline ends came to 9 bases. The CDR3 sequence is 13 residues long. In DNA, the CDR3 is TGCAGCGTTGGGCCCGGGGGCAATCAGCCCCAGCATTTT. Translation gives CSVGPGGNQPQHF.

The chain carries TRBV20-1 and TRBJ2-3, with D hard to call. V was cut by 5 bases and J by 6 bases, with 12 bases left in between. The CDR3 sequence is 12 residues long. CDR1 is DFQATT, CDR2 SNEGSKA, per germline (reference sequence). This CDR3 reads CSAYPYTDTQYF. The CDR3 nucleotides read TGCAGTGCTTATCCCTATACGGATACGCAGTATTTT.

This clonotype was seen many times. The chain carries TRBV15 and TRBJ2-7; TRBD2 matches 10 bases. Germline values: CDR1 LNHNV, CDR2 YYDKDF (reference sequence). V trimming: 4 bases; J trimming: 3 bases; junction bases outside the gene matches: 6. The length of the CDR3 is 15 residues. DNA of the CDR3: TGTGCCACCAGCAATGCTAGCGGGGGTGTCTACGAGCAGTACTTC. Its protein is CATSNASGGVYEQYF.

Ten or more counts support this clonotype. The chain is built from TRBV7-8 and TRBJ2-1, with TRBD1 identical over 8 bases. Germline V gene lookup returns CDR1 SGHVS and CDR2 FQNEAQ. This CDR3 is 16 amino acids long. Trimming cost V 5 bases and J 0 bases; bases outside gene matches: 6. CDR3 loop: CASSTRTGSSYNEQFF. In DNA, the CDR3 is TGTGCCAGCAGCACCAGGACAGGGAGCTCCTACAATGAGCAGTTCTTC.

In this sample, this clonotype turned up a few times. This rearrangement joins TRBV12-3 or TRBV12-4 to TRBJ1-5; D is possibly TRBD1 (5 bases). The V and J ends lost 5 bases and 1 base respectively, with 9 bases between them. This CDR3 contains 14 residues. The CDR3 reads CASSPRVSNQPQHF. The CDR3 nucleotides read TGTGCCAGCAGTCCCAGGGTGAGCAATCAGCCCCAGCATTTT.

This clonotype was seen ten or more times. The rearrangement links TRBV20-1 to TRBJ2-7; 11 bases agree with TRBD2. Germline CDR1 and CDR2: DFQATT and SNEGSKA (reference sequence). Trimming at V came to 8 bases and at J to 2 bases, leaving 5 bases not matched to a gene. The CDR3 spans 13 residues. The CDR3: CSPSLAGAYEQYF. Here the CDR3 DNA reads TGCAGTCCCTCACTAGCGGGAGCCTACGAGCAGTACTTC.

This clonotype was picked up many times. This chain connects TRBV7-2 to TRBJ2-7; D may be TRBD1 (5 bases). This CDR3 has 13 residues. The V gene lost 2 bases and the J gene lost 5 bases, with 10 bases spanning the gap. CDR1 and CDR2 from the germline V gene are SGHTA and FQGNSA. The CDR3: CASSLSRDHEQYV. DNA of the CDR3: TGTGCCAGCAGCTTATCCAGGGATCACGAGCAGTACGTC.

There are a few counts of this clonotype. The J gene is TRBJ2-1, the V gene TRBV4-2; D remains ambiguous. V lost 1 base, J lost 2 bases, and 6 bases lay in between. Germline V gene sequence: CDR1 LGHNA, CDR2 YNFKEQ. There are 14 residues in the CDR3. The CDR3 bases are TGTGCCAGCAGCCAAGTCACAGCCTACAATGAGCAGTTCTTC. Translated: CASSQVTAYNEQFF.

This clonotype was recorded only once. The rearrangement uses TRBV19 and TRBJ2-5; D might be TRBD2 (5 bases). The V gene lost 3 bases and the J gene lost 2 bases, with 13 bases spanning the gap. The CDR3 covers 15 residues. In germline, CDR1 is LNHDA, CDR2 SQIVND (reference sequence). CDR3 region: CASSIGGMEQETQYF. CDR3 DNA: TGTGCCAGTAGTATTGGAGGAATGGAGCAAGAGACCCAGTACTTC.

Ten or more counts support this clonotype. The chain employs TRBV7-6 and TRBJ2-7; 10 positions match TRBD1. CDR1 SGHVS and CDR2 FNYEAQ come from the germline V gene. The CDR3 extends over 14 amino acids. Unmatched junction bases numbered 8, after V lost 5 bases and J lost 7 bases. The CDR3 sequence: CASSPGTGVWEQYV. The CDR3 nucleotides read TGTGCCAGCAGCCCCGGGACAGGGGTATGGGAGCAGTACGTC.

This clonotype occurred many times. The V call is TRBV29-1, the J call TRBJ2-1; 8 nucleotides match TRBD2. V was clipped by 7 bases and J by 3 bases; unmatched bases: 14. In germline, CDR1 is SQVTM, CDR2 ANQGSEA. The CDR3 is made up of 16 amino acids. This CDR3 is CSANPVGAGGYNEQFF. The CDR3 DNA reads TGCAGCGCCAACCCGGTTGGTGCGGGAGGCTACAATGAGCAGTTCTTC.

This chain uses TRBV20-1 with TRBJ2-1; 12 bases line up with TRBD1. The germline CDR1 and CDR2 sequences are DFQATT and SNEGSKA (reference sequence). The V gene end was trimmed by 5 bases and the J gene end by 7 bases; junction bases not matched to a gene: 18. CDR3 length equals 18 residues. Here the CDR3 DNA reads TGCAGTGCTCCTCCGCCCCAGGGACAGGGGGCGAGTTGGAATGAGCAGTTCTTC. Amino acids: CSAPPPQGQGASWNEQFF.

This clonotype was detected ten times or more. V and J are TRBV5-1 and TRBJ2-7; perhaps TRBD2 as D (6 bases). The V gene lost 8 bases and the J gene lost 4 bases, with 10 bases spanning the gap. The V gene's germline CDR1 is SGHRS and CDR2 YFSETQ. The CDR3 length is 11 residues. DNA of the CDR3: TGCGCCAGTACGGAGGGATACGAGCAGTACTTC. This sequence encodes CASTEGYEQYF.

This clonotype occurred many times. This chain uses TRBV5-1 with TRBJ2-3; D may be TRBD2 (6 bases). The CDR3 extends over 15 amino acids. V lost 4 bases to trimming and J lost 5 bases, with 17 bases between them. In germline, CDR1 is SGHRS, CDR2 YFSETQ. The CDR3 nucleotides read TGCGCCAGCAGCCCGAGCGGGCGTAACGGAGATACGCAGTATTTT. Translated: CASSPSGRNGDTQYF.

This clonotype was counted many times. V and J are TRBV12-3 or TRBV12-4 and TRBJ2-1, with D possibly being TRBD2 (6 bases). The CDR3 length is 15 residues. Trimming removed 2 bases from V and 7 bases from J, with 15 bases in between. CDR3 sequence (DNA): TGTGCCAGCAGTTTAAGCGGGCCTCTAAGGAATGAGCAGTTCTTC. Translated, it gives CASSLSGPLRNEQFF.

This clonotype has ten or more counts. The CDR3, as DNA: TGTGCCAGCAGCTTGGAGTTCGGGTCTGGAAACACCATATATTTT. The encoded protein is CASSLEFGSGNTIYF. The genes are TRBV5-5 and TRBJ1-3, with D uncertain. The V end was cut by 0 bases, the J end by 1 base, with 8 bases between. The CDR3 length is 15 residues. The germline CDR1 and CDR2 sequences are SGHKS and YYEKEE (reference sequence).

This clonotype came up many times. V and J are TRBV25-1 and TRBJ2-2; 8 bases fit TRBD1. Trimming cost V 4 bases and J 6 bases; bases outside gene matches: 1. Germline V gene sequence: CDR1 MGHDK, CDR2 SYGVNS. The CDR3 has 13 residues. As DNA, the CDR3 is TGTGCCAGCAGTGGGACAGGGTCCGGGGAGCTGTTTTTT. This encodes CASSGTGSGELFF.